The present TCR beta chain was sequenced within a study of T cells after yellow fever vaccination. The V end was cut by 0 bases, the J end by 2 bases, with 17 bases between. Germline CDR1 and CDR2: SGHRS and YFSETQ. CDR3 length: 17 amino acids. Each CDR3 protein gets one entry after TCRdb re-called the 5' RACE reads with MiXCR. The profile covers 300,000 or so distinct CDR3 sequences, with about 7.8% appearing a single time and approximately 18% taken by the ten largest. Sample: PBMCs, taken around 45 days after the first yellow fever vaccination. This clonotype was sampled from a young man who received the YFV17D yellow fever vaccine. The V call is TRBV5-1, the J call TRBJ2-5; a weak D match, TRBD1 (6 bases). The CDR3 bases are TGCGCCAGCAGCTTGGGGGTGGGGGCCCCGTGGCAAGAGACCCAGTACTTC. This gives the protein CASSLGVGAPWQETQYF.